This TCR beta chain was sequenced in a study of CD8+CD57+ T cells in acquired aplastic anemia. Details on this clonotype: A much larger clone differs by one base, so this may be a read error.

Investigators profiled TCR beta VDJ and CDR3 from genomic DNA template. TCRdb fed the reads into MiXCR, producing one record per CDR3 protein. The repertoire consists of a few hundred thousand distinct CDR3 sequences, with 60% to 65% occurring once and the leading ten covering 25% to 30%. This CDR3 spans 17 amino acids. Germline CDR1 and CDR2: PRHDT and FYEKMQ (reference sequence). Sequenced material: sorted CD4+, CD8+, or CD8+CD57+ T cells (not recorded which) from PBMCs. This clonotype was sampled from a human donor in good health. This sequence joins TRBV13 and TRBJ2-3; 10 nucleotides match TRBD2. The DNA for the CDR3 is TGTGCCAGCAGCACATTCACTAGCGGGGAAGGCACAGATATGCAGTATTTT. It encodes CASSTFTSGEGTDMQYF.